This is a list of T cell receptor beta chains from one sample in a study of shared clonotypes between healthy human individuals. Repertoires were generated with immunoSEQ multiplex PCR, while TCRdb's copy carries only in-frame clones and drops some. The sample holds 450,000 to 500,000 clones, 81% seen once. The source material was PBMCs. These receptors were taken from a woman between 40 and 50 years old in good health. Some clones in this sample may be carry-over from other donors' samples. Each CDR3 is given with its conserved first and last residue. The D gene is left open where the match is weak. For some rows the clone size is stated as once, few or many, or as a class when expanded; others skip it.

>TRBV29-1|TRBD1|-|TRBJ2-7
CSVQRTGGEQYF
TGCAGCGTTCAGCGGACAGGGGGCGAGCAGTACTTC
>TRBV6-5|TRBD1|-|TRBJ2-1
CASSRQGAYNEQFF
TGTGCCAGCAGTCGACAGGGGGCGTACAATGAGCAGTTCTTC
>TRBV27|TRBD1|-|TRBJ1-1
CASSSNRDRGTEAFF
TGTGCCAGCAGTTCCAACCGGGACAGGGGGACTGAAGCTTTCTTT
>TRBV6-5|-|few|TRBJ2-3
CASRTTGGTQYF
TGTGCCAGCAGAACGACAGGAGGTACGCAGTATTTT
>TRBV5-4|TRBD2|-|TRBJ2-7
CASSPESGTPYEQYF
TGTGCCAGCAGCCCGGAGAGCGGGACCCCCTACGAGCAGTACTTC
>TRBV4-1|-|-|TRBJ1-1
CASSQPTGRVNTEAFF
TGCGCCAGCAGCCAGCCCACCGGACGGGTGAACACTGAAGCTTTCTTT
>TRBV28|-|once|TRBJ1-2
CASSLFMTVNYGYTF
TGTGCCAGCAGTTTATTCATGACGGTGAACTATGGCTACACCTTC
>TRBV7-2|-|-|TRBJ2-1
CASSYRDMFYNEQFF
TGTGCCAGCAGCTACCGGGACATGTTCTACAATGAGCAGTTCTTC
>TRBV30|TRBD1|-|TRBJ1-2
CASNSGQEDGYTF
TGTGCCTCAAATTCCGGACAGGAGGATGGCTACACCTTC
>TRBV5-8|TRBD1|-|TRBJ2-7
CASSYPVGTGFYEQYF
TGTGCCAGCAGCTACCCGGTCGGGACAGGGTTCTACGAGCAGTACTTC
>TRBV15|-|-|TRBJ2-2
CATSRDRGGYTGELFF
TGTGCCACCAGCAGAGATCGAGGGGGGTACACCGGGGAGCTGTTTTTT
>TRBV15|-|-|TRBJ2-3
CATGPRGPDTQYF
TGTGCCACCGGGCCGAGGGGCCCAGATACGCAGTATTTT
>TRBV11-3|-|-|TRBJ2-1
CASSSRVNNEQFF
TGTGCCAGCAGCTCCCGGGTGAACAATGAGCAGTTCTTC
>TRBV6-1|-|-|TRBJ2-3
CASSEGGLRSTDTQYF
TGTGCCAGCAGTGAGGGCGGGTTGAGGAGCACAGATACGCAGTATTTT
>TRBV7-2|-|-|TRBJ1-4
CASSGGPNEKLFF
TGTGCCAGCAGCGGGGGGCCTAATGAAAAACTGTTTTTT
>TRBV30|-|-|TRBJ1-2
CAWVLQGSYGYTF
TGTGCCTGGGTCCTACAGGGTTCCTATGGCTACACCTTC
>TRBV9|-|-|TRBJ1-3
CASSVVPGNTIYF
TGTGCCAGCAGCGTAGTACCTGGAAACACCATATATTTT
>TRBV7-6|-|-|TRBJ2-7
CASSLFPGQYYEQYF
TGTGCCAGCAGCTTATTCCCTGGACAGTACTACGAGCAGTACTTC
>TRBV13|-|-|TRBJ1-3
CASSLDGRAGNTIYF
TGTGCCAGCAGCTTAGACGGCAGGGCTGGAAACACCATATATTTT
>TRBV7-7|TRBD2|many|TRBJ2-5
CASSLIPAGDTQYF
TGTGCTAGCAGCTTAATTCCAGCGGGGGATACCCAGTACTTC
>TRBV30|-|-|TRBJ1-5
CAWSVGGAGNQPQHF
TGTGCCTGGAGTGTAGGGGGGGCTGGAAATCAGCCCCAGCATTTT
>TRBV28|TRBD1|-|TRBJ1-4
CASSFGDRVGKLFF
TGTGCCAGCAGTTTTGGGGACAGGGTAGGAAAACTGTTTTTT
>TRBV28|TRBD1|-|TRBJ2-1
CASSSPKGQYNEQFF
TGTGCCAGCAGTTCTCCTAAGGGACAGTACAATGAGCAGTTCTTC
>TRBV5-1|TRBD1|-|TRBJ1-1
CASSTGQANTEAFF
TGCGCCAGCAGCACCGGACAGGCGAACACTGAAGCTTTCTTT
>TRBV11-2|TRBD2|-|TRBJ2-3
CASRRPGLGTDTQYF
TGTGCCAGCAGACGCCCGGGACTAGGAACAGATACGCAGTATTTT
>TRBV19|TRBD1|few|TRBJ1-1
CASSIIAGGVTEAFF
TGTGCCAGTAGTATAATCGCAGGGGGCGTGACTGAAGCTTTCTTT
>TRBV6-5|-|-|TRBJ2-3
CASSYTRDTYAQYF
TGTGCCAGCAGTTACACGCGGGACACATATGCGCAGTATTTT
>TRBV29-1|TRBD2|few|TRBJ2-2
CSVVAGGIPGELFF
TGCAGCGTAGTAGCGGGAGGGATCCCCGGGGAGCTGTTTTTT
>TRBV5-1|TRBD1|once|TRBJ2-5
CASSLAGQGEETQYF
TGCGCCAGCAGCTTGGCGGGACAGGGTGAAGAGACCCAGTACTTC
>TRBV7-2|-|-|TRBJ1-2
CASSLSDLRGGYTF
TGTGCCAGCAGCCTTTCGGACTTAAGGGGTGGCTACACCTTC
>TRBV2|TRBD2|-|TRBJ2-5
CASSTGTSGQETQYF
TGTGCCAGCAGTACCGGGACTAGCGGCCAAGAGACCCAGTACTTC
>TRBV25-1|-|-|TRBJ2-7
CASSGDDSYEQYF
TGTGCCAGCAGTGGGGACGACTCCTACGAGCAGTACTTC
>TRBV28|-|-|TRBJ1-2
CASSLASDGYTF
TGTGCCAGCAGTTTAGCCTCCGACGGCTACACCTTC
>TRBV30|-|few|TRBJ2-5
CAWSRTQGETQYF
TGTGCCTGGAGTAGGACACAAGGAGAGACCCAGTACTTC
>TRBV18|TRBD2|few|TRBJ2-5
CASSLRSTSGRGETQYF
TGTGCCAGCTCACTCCGCTCGACTAGCGGGAGAGGAGAGACCCAGTACTTC
>TRBV5-1|TRBD1|once|TRBJ1-3
CASSLVGQGVSGNTIYF
TGCGCCAGCAGCTTGGTGGGACAGGGGGTCTCTGGAAACACCATATATTTT
>TRBV14|TRBD1|-|TRBJ2-2
CASSRNLQGTGELFF
TGTGCCAGCAGCCGGAATTTACAGGGGACCGGGGAGCTGTTTTTT
>TRBV2|TRBD2|-|TRBJ2-5
CASSERSGRSETQYF
TGTGCCAGCAGTGAACGTAGCGGGAGGTCAGAGACCCAGTACTTC
>TRBV30|-|many|TRBJ2-7
CAWSDPLRQPYEQYF
TGTGCCTGGAGTGATCCCCTCCGACAACCCTACGAGCAGTACTTC
>TRBV11-2|TRBD2|-|TRBJ2-1
CASSISGSSYNEQFF
TGTGCCAGCAGCATTAGCGGGAGTTCCTACAATGAGCAGTTCTTC
>TRBV18|-|-|TRBJ1-3
CASSLPGTGGNTIYF
TGTGCCAGCTCACTACCCGGGACTGGGGGAAACACCATATATTTT
>TRBV4-1|-|-|TRBJ2-7
CASSQVPGAPYEQYF
TGCGCCAGCAGCCAAGTGCCGGGGGCACCCTACGAGCAGTACTTC
>TRBV6-5|-|-|TRBJ2-5
CASSRGTPQETQYF
TGTGCCAGCAGCAGAGGGACACCTCAAGAGACCCAGTACTTC
>TRBV29-1|TRBD2|-|TRBJ2-7
CSVKGTSGSSYEQYF
TGCAGCGTTAAAGGGACTAGCGGTAGCTCCTACGAGCAGTACTTC
>TRBV19|TRBD1|many|TRBJ1-5
CASTTGGPGSVQPQHF
TGTGCCAGTACCACAGGGGGCCCAGGGAGCGTTCAGCCCCAGCATTTT
>TRBV7-2|TRBD2|many|TRBJ2-3
CASSSPGTSGRRSTDTQYF
TGTGCCAGCAGCTCTCCCGGGACTAGCGGGAGACGAAGCACAGATACGCAGTATTTT
>TRBV14|-|-|TRBJ2-4
CASSQDLGQGAKNIQYF
TGTGCCAGCAGCCAAGATCTCGGGCAAGGGGCCAAAAACATTCAGTACTTC
>TRBV19|-|-|TRBJ2-2
CASSIDRGPGELFF
TGTGCCAGTAGTATAGATCGGGGCCCCGGGGAGCTGTTTTTT
>TRBV30|-|-|TRBJ1-1
CALGEGRSEAFF
TGTGCCTTGGGCGAGGGGCGGTCTGAAGCTTTCTTT
>TRBV7-3|TRBD1|few|TRBJ1-1
CASSPHGGGGSEAFF
TGTGCCAGCAGCCCTCATGGAGGGGGCGGCTCTGAAGCTTTCTTT
>TRBV18|-|few|TRBJ1-5
CASSLQGNNQPQHF
TGTGCCAGCTCATTACAGGGAAACAATCAGCCCCAGCATTTT
>TRBV5-5|TRBD2|-|TRBJ2-1
CASSLRAGGTTYNEQFF
TGTGCCAGCAGCTTGCGAGCGGGAGGCACCACTTACAATGAGCAGTTCTTC
>TRBV9|TRBD1|-|TRBJ1-1
CASSVDSGQGSTAFF
TGTGCCAGCAGCGTAGATTCGGGACAGGGGAGTACGGCTTTCTTT